Listed below are T cell receptor beta chains from one sample, sequenced in a study of T cells after yellow fever vaccination. TCRdb used MiXCR to reprocess the 5' RACE reads, holding one entry per CDR3 protein. Of hundreds of thousands of distinct CDR3 sequences listed, around an eighth are singletons. This material consisted of PBMCs, taken on the day of the yellow fever booster vaccination. The receptor source for this set is a young man who received the YFV17D yellow fever vaccine. Both conserved end residues are part of each CDR3. D genes are given only for firm matches. Part of the rows lack a size; the others show once, few, many or a class for expanded clones.

j_gene | abundance | v_gene | d_gene | CDR3aa | CDR3nt
TRBJ2-5 | - | TRBV27 | - | CASSFNRGAETQYF | TGTGCCAGCAGTTTCAATAGAGGGGCAGAGACCCAGTACTTC
TRBJ2-2 | - | TRBV5-1 | - | CASSLDGRTGELFF | TGCGCCAGCAGCTTGGACGGGAGAACCGGGGAGCTGTTTTTT
TRBJ2-7 | few | TRBV7-2 | - | CASSLAASAGYEQYF | TGTGCCAGCAGCTTAGCGGCTAGCGCGGGGTACGAGCAGTACTTC
TRBJ2-5 | - | TRBV5-1 | TRBD2 | CASLASGRPGQETQYF | TGCGCCAGCTTGGCTAGCGGGAGGCCGGGCCAAGAGACCCAGTACTTC
TRBJ2-3 | few | TRBV20-1 | TRBD2 | CSAIGTSDRDTQYF | TGCAGTGCTATCGGGACTAGCGACCGGGATACGCAGTATTTT
TRBJ2-7 | few | TRBV6-1 | TRBD1 | CASSEAGTGDYEQYF | TGTGCCAGCAGTGAAGCGGGGACAGGGGACTACGAGCAGTACTTC
TRBJ2-1 | - | TRBV6-2/TRBV6-3 | TRBD2 | CASRRTSGRAHEQFF | TGTGCCAGCAGGCGGACTAGCGGGAGGGCCCATGAGCAGTTCTTC
TRBJ2-3 | few | TRBV5-4 | TRBD2 | CASITGGAGSDTQYF | TGTGCCAGCATCACGGGGGGAGCTGGGTCAGATACGCAGTATTTT
TRBJ2-7 | few | TRBV25-1 | - | CASSELGVPYEQYF | TGTGCCAGCAGTGAATTGGGGGTTCCCTACGAGCAGTACTTC
TRBJ2-3 | many | TRBV7-2 | - | CASSLEFSTDTQYF | TGTGCCAGCAGCTTAGAGTTTTCCACAGATACGCAGTATTTT
TRBJ2-3 | - | TRBV20-1 | - | CSAESGTDTQYF | TGCAGTGCCGAAAGCGGCACAGATACGCAGTATTTT
TRBJ2-1 | few | TRBV28 | TRBD2 | CASSPLALAGGPNYNEQFF | TGTGCCAGCAGTCCCCTGGCACTAGCGGGAGGCCCGAACTACAATGAGCAGTTCTTC
TRBJ2-1 | - | TRBV28 | - | CASSLPPNEQFF | TGTGCCAGCAGCCTCCCCCCCAATGAGCAGTTCTTC
TRBJ2-3 | - | TRBV20-1 | TRBD2 | CSAQKREMGTDTQYF | TGCAGTGCTCAAAAGCGGGAGATGGGCACAGATACGCAGTATTTT
TRBJ1-1 | - | TRBV20-1 | TRBD1 | CSAPDRGRVNTEAFF | TGCAGTGCGCCGGACAGGGGGCGCGTGAACACTGAAGCTTTCTTT
TRBJ2-3 | many | TRBV21-1 | - | CASSLPGVDTQYF | TGTGCCAGCAGCTTACCAGGGGTAGATACGCAGTATTTT
TRBJ1-2 | - | TRBV7-2 | - | CASSPREYGYTF | TGTGCCAGCAGCCCCAGGGAATATGGCTACACCTTC
TRBJ2-2 | - | TRBV3-1 | TRBD2 | CASSQEFAGGPETGELFF | TGTGCCAGCAGCCAAGAGTTTGCGGGAGGGCCGGAAACCGGGGAGCTGTTTTTT
TRBJ2-1 | many | TRBV6-2/TRBV6-3 | TRBD2 | CASSYSQLAGAGNEQFF | TGTGCCAGCAGTTACTCTCAACTAGCGGGAGCAGGCAATGAGCAGTTCTTC
TRBJ2-5 | few | TRBV20-1 | TRBD2 | CSARDAGLRAETQYF | TGCAGTGCTAGAGACGCGGGACTACGCGCGGAGACCCAGTACTTC
TRBJ2-1 | - | TRBV6-5 | - | CASSYSRDEPTRFF | TGTGCCAGCAGTTACTCTAGGGACGAACCGACCCGGTTCTTC
TRBJ1-4 | - | TRBV20-1 | - | CSAWRFDEKLFF | TGCAGTGCTTGGAGGTTCGATGAAAAACTGTTTTTT
TRBJ2-3 | - | TRBV20-1 | - | CSASGAPQVTDTQYF | TGCAGTGCTAGCGGGGCCCCTCAAGTCACAGATACGCAGTATTTT
TRBJ2-3 | - | TRBV9 | TRBD2 | CASSVGATSGVSTDTQYF | TGTGCCAGCAGCGTAGGAGCAACTAGCGGAGTTAGCACAGATACGCAGTATTTT
TRBJ1-4 | few | TRBV7-2 | TRBD1 | CASSLAVAGGADNEKLFF | TGTGCCAGCAGCTTAGCGGTGGCAGGGGGCGCGGATAATGAAAAACTGTTTTTT
TRBJ2-5 | few | TRBV5-4 | - | CASSLGRTDQETQYF | TGTGCCAGCAGCCTTGGGAGGACAGACCAAGAGACCCAGTACTTC
TRBJ2-1 | few | TRBV9 | - | CASSVGNSPSYNEQFF | TGTGCCAGCAGCGTAGGAAATTCCCCCTCCTACAATGAGCAGTTCTTC
TRBJ2-3 | many | TRBV7-2 | - | CASSFKRTDTQYF | TGTGCCAGCAGCTTCAAGCGTACAGATACGCAGTATTTT
TRBJ2-7 | many | TRBV10-3 | - | CAISETSLSSYEQYF | TGTGCCATCAGTGAGACTAGCCTGAGCTCCTACGAGCAGTACTTC
TRBJ1-5 | few | TRBV7-2 | - | CASSRRRGLGNQPQHF | TGTGCCAGCAGCAGGAGGCGGGGGTTGGGCAATCAGCCCCAGCATTTT
TRBJ2-3 | few | TRBV5-6 | TRBD2 | CASSLVGTNSDTQYF | TGTGCCAGCAGCTTGGTAGGGACTAACTCAGATACGCAGTATTTT
TRBJ1-5 | - | TRBV29-1 | - | CSVGFGSSDQPQHF | TGCAGCGTCGGTTTCGGGTCATCGGATCAGCCCCAGCATTTT
TRBJ1-1 | - | TRBV5-1 | TRBD1 | CASSLKPRTGGTEAFF | TGCGCCAGCAGCTTGAAGCCCCGGACAGGGGGAACTGAAGCTTTCTTT
TRBJ2-2 | - | TRBV11-2 | - | CASSLVRGPNTGELFF | TGTGCCAGCAGCTTAGTCAGGGGACCGAACACCGGGGAGCTGTTTTTT
TRBJ2-7 | - | TRBV7-2 | - | CASSNRRTTSYEQYF | TGTGCCAGCAGCAATAGGAGGACGACCTCCTACGAGCAGTACTTC
TRBJ1-1 | - | TRBV27 | - | CASSLEGGGNTEAFF | TGTGCCAGCAGTTTGGAGGGGGGGGGGAACACTGAAGCTTTCTTT
TRBJ2-1 | - | TRBV14 | - | CASSQAPSYNEPFF | TGTGCCAGCAGCCAAGCACCATCCTACAATGAGCCGTTCTTC
TRBJ2-7 | few | TRBV6-2/TRBV6-3 | - | CASSYSTYEQYF | TGTGCCAGCAGTTACTCGACCTACGAGCAGTACTTC
TRBJ2-1 | many | TRBV7-8 | TRBD2 | CASSRGTSGPSDNEQFF | TGTGCCAGCAGCCGTGGGACTAGCGGACCCTCTGACAATGAGCAGTTCTTC
TRBJ2-3 | few | TRBV7-6 | - | CASSPRGGGITDTQYF | TGTGCCAGCAGCCCCCGGGGCGGAGGCATCACAGATACGCAGTATTTT
TRBJ2-1 | many | TRBV9 | TRBD1 | CASSAVTGTVYNEQFF | TGTGCCAGCAGCGCGGTTACCGGGACAGTATACAATGAGCAGTTCTTC
TRBJ2-1 | - | TRBV5-1 | - | CASSPAGDTNNEQFF | TGCGCCAGCAGCCCGGCGGGGGACACAAACAATGAGCAGTTCTTC
TRBJ1-4 | - | TRBV30 | - | CAWSGRSVNEKLFF | TGTGCCTGGAGTGGGCGGAGTGTGAATGAAAAACTGTTTTTT
TRBJ2-1 | few | TRBV15 | TRBD1 | CATSSSDRPEFF | TGTGCCACCAGCAGTTCGGACAGGCCCGAGTTCTTC
TRBJ2-3 | - | TRBV21-1 | - | CASRKCYRTDTQYF | TGTGCCAGCCGAAAATGCTACCGCACAGATACGCAGTATTTT
TRBJ2-1 | few | TRBV7-9 | - | CASSWGVSYNEQFF | TGTGCCAGCAGCTGGGGGGTCTCCTACAATGAGCAGTTCTTC
TRBJ2-1 | few | TRBV3-1 | TRBD2 | CASSQDALAGVNYNEQFF | TGTGCCAGCAGCCAAGATGCACTAGCGGGAGTGAACTACAATGAGCAGTTCTTC